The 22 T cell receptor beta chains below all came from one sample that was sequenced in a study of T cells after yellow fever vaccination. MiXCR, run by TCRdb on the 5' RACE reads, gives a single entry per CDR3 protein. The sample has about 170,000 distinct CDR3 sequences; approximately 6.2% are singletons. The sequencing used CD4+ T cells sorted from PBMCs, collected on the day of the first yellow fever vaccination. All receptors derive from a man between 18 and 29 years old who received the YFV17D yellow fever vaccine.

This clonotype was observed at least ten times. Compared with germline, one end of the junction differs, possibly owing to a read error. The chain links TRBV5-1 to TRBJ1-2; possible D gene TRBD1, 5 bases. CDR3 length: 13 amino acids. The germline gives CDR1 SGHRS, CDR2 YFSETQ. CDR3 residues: CASSFAGTYGYTF. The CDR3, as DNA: TGTGCCAGCAGTTTCGCAGGGACCTATGGCTACACCTTC.

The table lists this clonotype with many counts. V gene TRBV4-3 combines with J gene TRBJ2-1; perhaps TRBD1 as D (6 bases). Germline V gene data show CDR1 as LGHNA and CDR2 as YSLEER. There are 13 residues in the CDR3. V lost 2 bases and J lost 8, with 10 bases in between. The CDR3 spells CASSQLRGHEQFF. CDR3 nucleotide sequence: TGCGCCAGCAGCCAACTCAGGGGTCATGAGCAGTTCTTC.

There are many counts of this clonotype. DNA of the CDR3: TGTGCCAGCAGCTTAGACGGGGCGGTAGATACGCAGTATTTT. This gives the protein CASSLDGAVDTQYF. The chain uses TRBV7-2 and TRBJ2-3; D may match TRBD1 or TRBD2 (5 bases each). V lost 1 base, J lost 5 bases, and 10 bases lay in between. Germline V CDR1 and CDR2: SGHTA, FQGNSA. The CDR3 has 14 amino acids.

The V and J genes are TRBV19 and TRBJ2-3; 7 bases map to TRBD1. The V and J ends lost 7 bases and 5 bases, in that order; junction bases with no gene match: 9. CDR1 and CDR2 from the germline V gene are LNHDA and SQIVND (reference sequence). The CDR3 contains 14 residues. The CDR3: CASTVAGGVDTQYF. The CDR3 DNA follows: TGTGCCAGTACGGTGGCAGGGGGAGTAGATACGCAGTATTTT.

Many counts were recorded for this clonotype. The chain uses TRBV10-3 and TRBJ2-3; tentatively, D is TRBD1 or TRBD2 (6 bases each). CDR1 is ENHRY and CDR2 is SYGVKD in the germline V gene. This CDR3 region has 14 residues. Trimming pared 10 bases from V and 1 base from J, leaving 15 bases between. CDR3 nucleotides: TGTGCCACCCGTGACGGGGGCGGCACAGATACGCAGTATTTT. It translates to CATRDGGGTDTQYF.

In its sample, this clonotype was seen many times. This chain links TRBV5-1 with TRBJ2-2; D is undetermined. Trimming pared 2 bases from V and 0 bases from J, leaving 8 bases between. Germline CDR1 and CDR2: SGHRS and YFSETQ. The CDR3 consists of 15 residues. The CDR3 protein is CASSFQTANTGELFF. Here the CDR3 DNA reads TGCGCCAGCAGCTTCCAGACCGCGAACACCGGGGAGCTGTTTTTT.

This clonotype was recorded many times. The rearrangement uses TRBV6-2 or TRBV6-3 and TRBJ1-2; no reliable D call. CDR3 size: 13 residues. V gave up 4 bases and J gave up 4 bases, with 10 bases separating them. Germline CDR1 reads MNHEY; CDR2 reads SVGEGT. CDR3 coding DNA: TGTGCCAGCAGTTTTGTGGCAGGCTATGGCTACACCTTC. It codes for CASSFVAGYGYTF.

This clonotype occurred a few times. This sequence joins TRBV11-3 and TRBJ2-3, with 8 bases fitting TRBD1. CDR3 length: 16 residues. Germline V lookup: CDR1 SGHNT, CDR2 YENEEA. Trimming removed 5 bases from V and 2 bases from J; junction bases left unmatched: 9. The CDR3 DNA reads TGTGCCAGCAGCCGAACCCGACAGGGGAACACAGATACGCAGTATTTT. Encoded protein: CASSRTRQGNTDTQYF.

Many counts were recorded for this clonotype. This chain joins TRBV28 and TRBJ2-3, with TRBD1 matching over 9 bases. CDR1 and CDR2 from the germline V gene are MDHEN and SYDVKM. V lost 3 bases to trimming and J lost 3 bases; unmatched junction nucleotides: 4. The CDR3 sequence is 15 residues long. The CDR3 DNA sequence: TGTGCCAGCAGTTTCGACAGGGGGTTAACAGATACGCAGTATTTT. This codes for CASSFDRGLTDTQYF.

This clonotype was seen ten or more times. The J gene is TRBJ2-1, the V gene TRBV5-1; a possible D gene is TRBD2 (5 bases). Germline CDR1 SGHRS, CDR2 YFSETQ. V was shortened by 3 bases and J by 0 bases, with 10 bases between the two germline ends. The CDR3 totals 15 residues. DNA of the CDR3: TGCGCCAGCAGCTCACGGGGAAGCTCCTACAATGAGCAGTTCTTC. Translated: CASSSRGSSYNEQFF.

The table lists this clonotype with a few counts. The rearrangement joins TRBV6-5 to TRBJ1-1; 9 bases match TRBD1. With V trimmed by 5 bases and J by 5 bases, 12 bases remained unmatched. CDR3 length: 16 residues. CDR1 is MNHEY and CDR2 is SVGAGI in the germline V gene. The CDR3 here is CASSLGTGRPSTEAFF. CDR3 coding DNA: TGTGCCAGCAGTCTTGGGACAGGGCGGCCCAGTACTGAAGCTTTCTTT.

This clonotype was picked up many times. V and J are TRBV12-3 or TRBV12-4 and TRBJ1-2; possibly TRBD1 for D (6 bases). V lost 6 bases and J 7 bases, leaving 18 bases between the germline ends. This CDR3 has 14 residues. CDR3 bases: TGTGCCAGCAGAACAGGGACCGCGTCGCGTGGCTACACCTTC. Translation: CASRTGTASRGYTF.

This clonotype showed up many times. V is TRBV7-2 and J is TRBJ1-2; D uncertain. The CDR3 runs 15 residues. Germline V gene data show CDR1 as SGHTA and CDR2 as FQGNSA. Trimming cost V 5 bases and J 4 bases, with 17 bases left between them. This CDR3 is CASSREVLLTYGYTF. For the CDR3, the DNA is TGTGCCAGCAGCAGAGAGGTGCTCCTAACCTATGGCTACACCTTC.

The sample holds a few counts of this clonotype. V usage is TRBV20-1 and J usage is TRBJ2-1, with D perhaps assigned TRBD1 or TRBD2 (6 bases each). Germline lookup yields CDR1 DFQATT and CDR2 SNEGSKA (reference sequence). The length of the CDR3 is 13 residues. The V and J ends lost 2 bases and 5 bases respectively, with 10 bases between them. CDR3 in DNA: TGCAGTGCTAGATGGGGGGCGAACAATGAGCAGTTCTTC. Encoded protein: CSARWGANNEQFF.

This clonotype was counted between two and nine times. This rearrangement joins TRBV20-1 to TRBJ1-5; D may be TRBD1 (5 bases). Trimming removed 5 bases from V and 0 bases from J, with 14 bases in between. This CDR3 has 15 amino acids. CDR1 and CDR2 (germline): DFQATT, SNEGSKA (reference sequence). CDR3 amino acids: CSAFKQGPSNQPQHF. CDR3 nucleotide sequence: TGCAGTGCTTTTAAGCAGGGCCCTAGCAATCAGCCCCAGCATTTT.

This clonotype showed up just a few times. The DNA for the CDR3 is TGTGCCAGTCATAGAACTTGGGGAGGTGGGACTGAAGCTTTCTTT. Its protein is CASHRTWGGGTEAFF. The rearrangement joins TRBV27 to TRBJ1-1; D gene unclear. This CDR3 region has 15 residues. Germline V CDR1 and CDR2: MNHEY, SMNVEV (reference sequence). V was pared by 9 bases and J by 5 bases, with 22 bases between.

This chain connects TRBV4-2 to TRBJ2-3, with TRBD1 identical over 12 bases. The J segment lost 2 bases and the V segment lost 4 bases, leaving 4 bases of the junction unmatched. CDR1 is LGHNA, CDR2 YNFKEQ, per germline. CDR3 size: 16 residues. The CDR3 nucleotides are TGTGCCAGCAGCCGCGGGACAGGGGGCCCCACAGATACGCAGTATTTT. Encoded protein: CASSRGTGGPTDTQYF.

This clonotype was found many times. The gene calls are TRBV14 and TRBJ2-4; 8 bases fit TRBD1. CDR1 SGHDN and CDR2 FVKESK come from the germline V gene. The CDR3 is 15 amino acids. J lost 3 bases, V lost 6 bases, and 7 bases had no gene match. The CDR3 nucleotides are TGTGCCAGCAGTCCGGACAGGGCGGACAAAAACATTCAGTACTTC. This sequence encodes CASSPDRADKNIQYF. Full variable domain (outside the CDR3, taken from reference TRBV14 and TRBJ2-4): EAGVTQFPSHSVIEKGQTVTLRCDPISGHDNLYWYRRVMGKEIKFLLHFVKESKQDESGMPNNRFLAERTGGTYSTLKVQPAELEDSGVYFCASSPDRADKNIQYFGAGTRLSVL.

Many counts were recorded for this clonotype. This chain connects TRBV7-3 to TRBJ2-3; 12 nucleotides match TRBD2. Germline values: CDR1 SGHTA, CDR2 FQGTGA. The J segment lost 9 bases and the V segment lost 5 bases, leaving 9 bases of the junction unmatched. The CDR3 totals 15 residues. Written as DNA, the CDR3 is TGTGCCAGCAGCAGACTAGCGGGGGCGGAGTGGACGCAGTATTTT. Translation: CASSRLAGAEWTQYF.

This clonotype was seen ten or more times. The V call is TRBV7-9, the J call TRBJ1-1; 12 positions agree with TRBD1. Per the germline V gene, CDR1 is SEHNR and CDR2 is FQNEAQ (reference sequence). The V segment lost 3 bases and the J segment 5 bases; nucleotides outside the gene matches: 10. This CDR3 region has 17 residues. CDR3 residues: CASSFGPGQGAETEAFF. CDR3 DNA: TGTGCCAGCAGCTTCGGACCGGGACAGGGGGCTGAGACTGAAGCTTTCTTT.

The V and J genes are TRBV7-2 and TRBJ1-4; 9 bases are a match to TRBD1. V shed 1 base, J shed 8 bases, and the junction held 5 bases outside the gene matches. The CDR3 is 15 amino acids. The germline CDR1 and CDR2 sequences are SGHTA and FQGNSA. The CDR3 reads CASSLGGTGSEKLFF. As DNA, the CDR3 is TGTGCCAGCAGCTTAGGTGGGACAGGGAGCGAAAAACTGTTTTTT.

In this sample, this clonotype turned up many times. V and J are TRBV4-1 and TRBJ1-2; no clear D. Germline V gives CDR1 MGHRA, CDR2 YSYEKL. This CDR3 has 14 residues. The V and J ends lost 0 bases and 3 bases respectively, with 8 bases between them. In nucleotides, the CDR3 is TGCGCCAGCAGCCAAGAAAATTGGGACTATGGCTACACCTTC. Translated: CASSQENWDYGYTF.